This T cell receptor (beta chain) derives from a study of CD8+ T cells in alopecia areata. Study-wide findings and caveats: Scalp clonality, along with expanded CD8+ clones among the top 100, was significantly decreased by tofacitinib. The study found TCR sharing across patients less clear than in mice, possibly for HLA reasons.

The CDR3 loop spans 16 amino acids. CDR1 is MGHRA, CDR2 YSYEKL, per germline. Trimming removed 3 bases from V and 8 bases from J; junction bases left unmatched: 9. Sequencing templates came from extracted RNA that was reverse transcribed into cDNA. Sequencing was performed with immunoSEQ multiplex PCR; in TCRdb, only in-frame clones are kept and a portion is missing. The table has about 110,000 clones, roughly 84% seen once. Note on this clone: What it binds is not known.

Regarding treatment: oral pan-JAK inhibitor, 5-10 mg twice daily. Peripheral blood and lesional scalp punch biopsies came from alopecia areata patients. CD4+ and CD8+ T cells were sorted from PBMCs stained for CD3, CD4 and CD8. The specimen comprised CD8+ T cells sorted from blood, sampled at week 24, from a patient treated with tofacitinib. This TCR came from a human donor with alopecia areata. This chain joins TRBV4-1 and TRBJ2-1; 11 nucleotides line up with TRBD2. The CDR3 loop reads CASSQIAGGPLHEQFF. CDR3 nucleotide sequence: TGCGCCAGCAGCCAGATAGCGGGGGGGCCTTTGCATGAGCAGTTCTTC.